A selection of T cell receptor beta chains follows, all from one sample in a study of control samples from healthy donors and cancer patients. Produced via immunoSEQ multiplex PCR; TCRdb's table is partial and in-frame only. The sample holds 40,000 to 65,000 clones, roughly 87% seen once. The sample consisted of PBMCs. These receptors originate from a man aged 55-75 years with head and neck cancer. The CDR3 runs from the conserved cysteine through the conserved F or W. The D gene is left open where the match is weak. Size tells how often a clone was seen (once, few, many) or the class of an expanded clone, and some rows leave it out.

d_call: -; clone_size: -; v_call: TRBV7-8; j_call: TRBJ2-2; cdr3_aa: CASSPAVGGVSPGELFF
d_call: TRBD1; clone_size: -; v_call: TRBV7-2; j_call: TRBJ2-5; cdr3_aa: CASSSDRANQETQYF
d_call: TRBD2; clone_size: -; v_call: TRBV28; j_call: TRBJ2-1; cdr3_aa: CASGGVGAGGSSYNEQFF
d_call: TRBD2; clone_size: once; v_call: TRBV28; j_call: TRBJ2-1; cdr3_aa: CASSFLAGGRNNEQFF
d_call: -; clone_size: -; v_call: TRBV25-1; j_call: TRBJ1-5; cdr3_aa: CASSDGNQPQHF
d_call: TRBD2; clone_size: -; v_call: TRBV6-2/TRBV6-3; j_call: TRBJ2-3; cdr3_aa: CASSFTTYTGGRTDTQYF
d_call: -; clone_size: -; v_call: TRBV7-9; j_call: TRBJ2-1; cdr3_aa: CASSLLVGKWQFF
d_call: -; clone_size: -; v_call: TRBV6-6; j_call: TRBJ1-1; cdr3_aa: CASSFGRGTEAFF
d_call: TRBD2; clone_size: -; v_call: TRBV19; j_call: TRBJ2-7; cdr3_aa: CASSIEGTSGITYEQYF
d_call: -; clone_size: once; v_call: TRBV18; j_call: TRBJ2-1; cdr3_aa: CASSGVQVYNEQFF
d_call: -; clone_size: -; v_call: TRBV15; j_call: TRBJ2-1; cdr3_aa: CATSRVLGQGRGNEQFF
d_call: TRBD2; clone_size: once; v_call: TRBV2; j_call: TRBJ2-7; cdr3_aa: CASSERGAHSTEQYF
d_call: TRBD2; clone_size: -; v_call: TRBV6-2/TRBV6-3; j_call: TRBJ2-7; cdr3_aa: CASSYSREFQQYF
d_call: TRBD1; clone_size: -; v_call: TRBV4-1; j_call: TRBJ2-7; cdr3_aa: CASSQGADRASYEQYF
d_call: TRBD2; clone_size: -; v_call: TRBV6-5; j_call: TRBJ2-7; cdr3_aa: CASSYWAGGQYEQYF
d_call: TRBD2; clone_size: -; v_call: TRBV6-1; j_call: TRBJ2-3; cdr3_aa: CASSEAQTSGGFGTDTQYF
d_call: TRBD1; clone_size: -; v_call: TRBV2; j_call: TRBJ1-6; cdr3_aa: CASSVGTGNTDSPLHF
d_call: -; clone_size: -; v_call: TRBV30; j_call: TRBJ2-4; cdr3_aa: CASRPGPGNIQYF
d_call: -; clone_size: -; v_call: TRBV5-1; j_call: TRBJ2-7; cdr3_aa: CASSLREGGGGEQYF
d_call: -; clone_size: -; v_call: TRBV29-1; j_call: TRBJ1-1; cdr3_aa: CSVEIGQNTEAFF